This is a list of T cell receptor beta chains from one sample in a study of T cells in localized non-small cell lung cancer. This table comes from immunoSEQ multiplex PCR, and its TCRdb copy is limited to in-frame clones, with some not included. The sample includes approximately 28,000 clones, approximately 84% of them seen just once. The sample was peripheral blood mononuclear cells, taken before any cancer treatment. The source of these receptors is a man between 40 and 70 years old with stage III lung adenocarcinoma. Both conserved end residues are part of each CDR3. A D gene is named only where the DNA matches it firmly. Only part of the rows carry a size: once, few, many, or a class if the clone is expanded.

TRBJ1-2 | once | 10 | - | TRBV7-2 | TGTGCCAGCAGCTTAGATGGCTACACCTTC | CASSLDGYTF
TRBJ1-2 | - | 14 | - | TRBV5-1 | TGCGCCAGCAGCTTGGAAGAGGGAAACTATGGCTACACCTTC | CASSLEEGNYGYTF
TRBJ2-3 | - | 14 | - | TRBV10-1 | TGCGCCAGCAGTGTCGGACTGAATACAGATACGCAGTATTTT | CASSVGLNTDTQYF
TRBJ2-1 | few | 17 | TRBD2 | TRBV18 | TGTGCCAGCTCACCGCAGGGACTAGCGGGAGGGCTTAATGAGCAGTTCTTC | CASSPQGLAGGLNEQFF
TRBJ1-5 | - | 13 | - | TRBV19 | TGTGCCAGTAGTAGGGGTTACAATCAGCCCCAGCATTTT | CASSRGYNQPQHF
TRBJ2-1 | - | 15 | TRBD2 | TRBV19 | TGTGCCAGTAGTAAACTAGCGAGCTCCTACAATGAGCAGTTCTTC | CASSKLASSYNEQFF
TRBJ2-5 | once | 15 | - | TRBV6-1 | TGTGCCAGCAGCCTGAATGAGGCAGGCGCGGGGACCCAGTACTTC | CASSLNEAGAGTQYF
TRBJ2-3 | - | 16 | TRBD2 | TRBV7-9 | TGTGCCAGCAGCTTAGATGCGGGGGGCCCCACAGATACGCAGTATTTT | CASSLDAGGPTDTQYF
TRBJ2-3 | - | 13 | - | TRBV2 | TGTGCCGTACTAACGAGCGTTTTAAATACGCAGTATTTT | CAVLTSVLNTQYF
TRBJ2-1 | - | 14 | TRBD2 | TRBV28 | TGTGCCAGCACAGCGGGAACCAGTTACAATGAGCAGTTCTTC | CASTAGTSYNEQFF
TRBJ2-7 | - | 14 | - | TRBV7-6 | TGTGCCAGCAGCCCCAACCTAGTGCCCCACGAGCAGTACTTC | CASSPNLVPHEQYF
TRBJ2-7 | - | 11 | - | TRBV28 | TGTGCCAGCAGCCCATCAGGGGACCAGTACTTC | CASSPSGDQYF
TRBJ2-1 | - | 15 | TRBD2 | TRBV19 | TGTGCCAGTAGTACGACTAGCGGGGGAGTGGTTGAGCAGTTCTTC | CASSTTSGGVVEQFF
TRBJ1-2 | few | 15 | - | TRBV6-4 | TGTGCCAGCAGTGACACAGGGATAGCTAACTATGGCTACACCTTC | CASSDTGIANYGYTF
TRBJ2-2 | - | 14 | - | TRBV11-2 | TGTGCCAGCAGCTTAGAGCGGGCCACCGGGGAGCTGTTTTTT | CASSLERATGELFF
TRBJ1-1 | - | 15 | - | TRBV10-3 | TGTGCCATCAGTGGCTCGGGCAGTCAGAACACTGAAGCTTTCTTT | CAISGSGSQNTEAFF
TRBJ2-1 | - | 16 | TRBD2 | TRBV28 | TGTGCCAGCGAACTAGCGGGCAACGGACCCTACAATGAGCAGTTCTTC | CASELAGNGPYNEQFF
TRBJ1-2 | - | 12 | - | TRBV5-1 | TGCGCCAGCCGGTTCGGGAACTATGGCTACACCTTC | CASRFGNYGYTF